There are many counts of the clone carrying this T cell receptor (beta chain). Its antigen is as yet unknown. The sample belongs to a study of response to subunit inactivated influenza vaccine. TCRdb ran MiXCR on the RT-PCR reads and lists one entry per CDR3 protein. The data contain 860,000 or so distinct CDR3 sequences, less than 25% of them singletons. Study results and caveats: The authors put forward the suggestion that each seasonal influenza vaccination may bring in only a limited number of new T cells.

The sample here was PBMCs from blood, taken 5 days after vaccination. This TCR derives from a man aged 45-65 years who received an inactivated influenza vaccine.

Here the CDR3 reads CASSLGLAGGGEQFF. CDR3 coding DNA: TGTGCCAGCAGCTTGGGACTAGCGGGAGGTGGTGAGCAGTTCTTC. The rearrangement joins TRBV12-3 or TRBV12-4 to TRBJ2-1; 15 bases are a match to TRBD2. The CDR3 covers 15 residues. With V trimmed by 6 bases and J by 9 bases, 6 bases remained unmatched.